Here is one TCR beta chain with its context. Time point described: baseline, week 1 (first vaccination visit). As for treatment: pre-vaccination baseline after standard-of-care therapy. The sample belongs to a study of a mutant IDH1 vaccine in newly diagnosed glioma. Trimming took 4 bases from V and 5 from J, leaving 16 bases between them. Germline V gene lookup returns CDR1 SGHTS and CDR2 YDEGEE. The CDR3 consists of 15 residues. Repertoires were generated with immunoSEQ multiplex PCR, while TCRdb's copy carries only in-frame clones and drops some. This table has approximately 54,000 clones, approximately 81% appearing once.

V is TRBV5-8 and J is TRBJ1-5; possible D gene TRBD1, 6 bases. The origin of this receptor is a man aged 18 to 29 with glioma. Sequencing was performed on PBMCs, taken from a glioma patient treated with radiotherapy, temozolomide or both. The CDR3, as DNA: TGTGCCAGCAGCCCAGGGACATTATACTATCAGCCCCAGCATTTT. As protein: CASSPGTLYYQPQHF.